The 4 T cell receptor beta chains below all came from one sample that was sequenced in a study of cytomegalovirus exposure and HLA in healthy donors. The PCR employed 60 Vbeta primers together with 13 Jbeta primers. Using immunoSEQ multiplex PCR, the repertoire was profiled, and TCRdb retains in-frame clones only, with some absent. This repertoire shows roughly 100,000 clones, 76% found once; its top ten account for around 5%. Sequenced input: PBMCs. The receptors come from a man under 40 in good health and CMV-seropositive.

The CDR3 DNA is TGTGCCAGTAGTATCCCCCGGACTGAAGCTTTCTTT. The encoded protein is CASSIPRTEAFF. The J gene is TRBJ1-1, the V gene TRBV19, with D unclear. V lost 3 bases and J lost 5, with 7 bases in between. CDR3 length: 12 amino acids. The germline gives CDR1 LNHDA, CDR2 SQIVND (reference sequence). Full variable domain (outside the CDR3, taken from reference TRBV19 and TRBJ1-1): DGGITQSPKYLFRKEGQNVTLSCEQNLNHDAMYWYRQDPGQGLRLIYYSQIVNDFQKGDIAEGYSVSREKKESFPLTVTSAQKNPTAFYLCASSIPRTEAFFGQGTRLTVV.

The rearrangement uses TRBV19 and TRBJ2-7; 9 nucleotides agree with TRBD1. Trimming removed 4 bases from V and 4 bases from J; junction bases left unmatched: 8. Germline V gene data show CDR1 as LNHDA and CDR2 as SQIVND (reference sequence). The length of the CDR3 is 15 residues. CDR3 sequence: CASSKGDRAFYEQYF. CDR3 in DNA: TGTGCCAGTAGTAAGGGGGACAGGGCCTTTTACGAGCAGTACTTC. Full variable domain (outside the CDR3, taken from reference TRBV19 and TRBJ2-7): DGGITQSPKYLFRKEGQNVTLSCEQNLNHDAMYWYRQDPGQGLRLIYYSQIVNDFQKGDIAEGYSVSREKKESFPLTVTSAQKNPTAFYLCASSKGDRAFYEQYFGPGTRLTVT.

This clone occurred a few times. This chain connects TRBV25-1 to TRBJ2-3; D gene unclear. The germline CDR1 and CDR2 sequences are MGHDK and SYGVNS. The CDR3 runs 12 residues. V shed 4 bases and J shed 6 bases, with 8 bases lying between them. The CDR3 DNA follows: TGTGCCAGCAGTGGGCCGTGGGATACGCAGTATTTT. Amino acid sequence: CASSGPWDTQYF.

DNA for the CDR3: TGCGCCAGCAGCTTAGGGACAGTCCGGGAGAATGAGCAGTTCTTC. It is translated as CASSLGTVRENEQFF. V usage is TRBV5-1 and J usage is TRBJ2-1; D might be TRBD1 (7 bases). CDR1 SGHRS and CDR2 YFSETQ come from the germline V gene. The CDR3 is 15 residues long. V was shortened by 2 bases and J by 7 bases, with 16 bases between the two germline ends.